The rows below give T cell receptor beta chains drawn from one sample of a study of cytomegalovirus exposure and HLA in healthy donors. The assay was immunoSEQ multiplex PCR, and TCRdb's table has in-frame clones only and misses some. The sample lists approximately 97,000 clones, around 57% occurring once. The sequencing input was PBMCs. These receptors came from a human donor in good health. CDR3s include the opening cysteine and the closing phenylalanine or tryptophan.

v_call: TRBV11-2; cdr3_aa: CASSLEDRMHEQYF
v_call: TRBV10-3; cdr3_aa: CAISAGTGGAYGYTF
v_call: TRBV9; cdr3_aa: CASSVAILGNEQFF
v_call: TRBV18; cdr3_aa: CASSPRTSEKIYNEQFF
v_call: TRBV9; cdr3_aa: CASSVVQGVTGELFF
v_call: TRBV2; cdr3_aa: CASREGTSGTDEQYF
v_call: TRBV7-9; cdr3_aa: CASSPQGSTEAFF
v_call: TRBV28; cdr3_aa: CASSPDSYNTEAFF
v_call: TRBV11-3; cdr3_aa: CASSPRGAPNTGELFF
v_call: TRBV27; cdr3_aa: CASSVLAGQETQYF
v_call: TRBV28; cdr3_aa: CASSGVSGTLEQFF
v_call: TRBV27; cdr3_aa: CASSSQTGARHGELFF
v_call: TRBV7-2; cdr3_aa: CASTVGGETQYF
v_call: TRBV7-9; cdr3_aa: CASSLISSSSYNEQFF
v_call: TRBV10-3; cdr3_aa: CAIWDSMNTEAFF
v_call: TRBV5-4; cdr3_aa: CASSSKREFPDTQYF
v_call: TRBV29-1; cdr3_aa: CSVDPLAGTDTQYF
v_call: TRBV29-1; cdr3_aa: CSVERGGNTIYF
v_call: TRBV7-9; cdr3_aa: CASSKYYEQYF
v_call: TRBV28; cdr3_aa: CASSSLRGHEKLFF
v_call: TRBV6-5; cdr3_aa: CASSTGTGFEQYF
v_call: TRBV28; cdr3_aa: CASSPGLAGARVVDTGELFF
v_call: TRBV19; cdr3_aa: CASSKTGTGSYEQYF
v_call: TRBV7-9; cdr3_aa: CASGLLPYNEQFF
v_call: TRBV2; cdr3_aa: CATAETGFLNTEAFF
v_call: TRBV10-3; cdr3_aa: CAISDSSGSTDTQYF
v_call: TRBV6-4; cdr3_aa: CASPPPYRKYGYTF
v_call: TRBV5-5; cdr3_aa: CASSKPVTGTNTEAFF
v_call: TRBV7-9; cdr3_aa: CASLGGAGAGTGELFF
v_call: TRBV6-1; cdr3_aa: CASSEAGYSGRATNEQFF
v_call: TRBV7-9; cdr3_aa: CASSQGQGGYEQYF